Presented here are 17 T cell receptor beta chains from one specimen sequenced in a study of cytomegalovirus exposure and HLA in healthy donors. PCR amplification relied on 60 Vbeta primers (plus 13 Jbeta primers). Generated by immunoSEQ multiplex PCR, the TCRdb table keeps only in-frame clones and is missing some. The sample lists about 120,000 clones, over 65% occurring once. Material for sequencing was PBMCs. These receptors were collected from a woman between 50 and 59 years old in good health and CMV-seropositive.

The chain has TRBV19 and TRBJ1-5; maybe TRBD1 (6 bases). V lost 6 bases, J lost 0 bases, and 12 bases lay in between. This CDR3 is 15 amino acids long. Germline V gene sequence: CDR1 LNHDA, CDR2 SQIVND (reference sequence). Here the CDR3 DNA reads TGTGCCAGTAGCACACAGGGTTATAGCAATCAGCCCCAGCATTTT. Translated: CASSTQGYSNQPQHF.

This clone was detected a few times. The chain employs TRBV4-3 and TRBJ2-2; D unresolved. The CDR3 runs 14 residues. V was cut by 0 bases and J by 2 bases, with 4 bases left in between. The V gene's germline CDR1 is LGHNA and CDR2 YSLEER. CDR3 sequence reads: CASSQDGNTGELFF. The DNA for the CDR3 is TGCGCCAGCAGCCAAGATGGCAACACCGGGGAGCTGTTTTTT.

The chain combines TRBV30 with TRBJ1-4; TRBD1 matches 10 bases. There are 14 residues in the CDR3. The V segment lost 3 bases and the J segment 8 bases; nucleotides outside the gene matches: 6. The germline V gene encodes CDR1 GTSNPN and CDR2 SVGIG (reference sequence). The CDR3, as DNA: TGTGCCTGGAGCGGCGGGACAGGGGTCGAAAAACTGTTTTTT. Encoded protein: CAWSGGTGVEKLFF.

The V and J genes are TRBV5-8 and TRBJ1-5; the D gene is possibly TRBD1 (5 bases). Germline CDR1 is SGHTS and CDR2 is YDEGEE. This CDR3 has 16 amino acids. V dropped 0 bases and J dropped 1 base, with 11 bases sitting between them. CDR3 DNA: TGTGCCAGCAGCTTGGCGGCAGGGTCAAGCAATCAGCCCCAGCATTTT. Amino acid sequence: CASSLAAGSSNQPQHF.

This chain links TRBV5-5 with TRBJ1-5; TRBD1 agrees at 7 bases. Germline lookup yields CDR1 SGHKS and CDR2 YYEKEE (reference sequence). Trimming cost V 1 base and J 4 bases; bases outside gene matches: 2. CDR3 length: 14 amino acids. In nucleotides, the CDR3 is TGTGCCAGCAGCTTGCCAGGGGGGAATCAGCCCCAGCATTTT. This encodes CASSLPGGNQPQHF. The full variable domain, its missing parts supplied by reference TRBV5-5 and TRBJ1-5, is DAGVTQSPTHLIKTRGQQVTLRCSPISGHKSVSWYQQVLGQGPQFIFQYYEKEERGRGNFPDRFSARQFPNYSSELNVNALLLGDSALYLCASSLPGGNQPQHFGDGTRLSIL.

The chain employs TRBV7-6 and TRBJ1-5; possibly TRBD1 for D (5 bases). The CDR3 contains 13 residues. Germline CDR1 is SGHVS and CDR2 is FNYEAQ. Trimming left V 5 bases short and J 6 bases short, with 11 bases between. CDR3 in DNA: TGTGCCAGCAGCGCACAGGACGGTCAGCCCCAGCATTTT. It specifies CASSAQDGQPQHF.

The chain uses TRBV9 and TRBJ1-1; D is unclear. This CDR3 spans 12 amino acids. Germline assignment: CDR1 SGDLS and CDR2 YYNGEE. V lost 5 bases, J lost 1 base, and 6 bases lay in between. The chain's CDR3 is CASSAQNTEAFF. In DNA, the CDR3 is TGTGCCAGCAGTGCACAGAACACTGAAGCTTTCTTT.

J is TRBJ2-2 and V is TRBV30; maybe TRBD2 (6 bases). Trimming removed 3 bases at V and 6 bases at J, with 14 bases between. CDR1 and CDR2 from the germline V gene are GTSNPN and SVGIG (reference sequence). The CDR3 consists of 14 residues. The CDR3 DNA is TGTGCCTGGAGCCAGGCGGGCGGGGCCGGGGAGCTGTTTTTT. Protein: CAWSQAGGAGELFF.

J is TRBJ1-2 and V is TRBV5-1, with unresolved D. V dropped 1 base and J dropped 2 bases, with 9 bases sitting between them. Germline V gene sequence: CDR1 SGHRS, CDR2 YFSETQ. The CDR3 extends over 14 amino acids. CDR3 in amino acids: CASSLWPENYGYTF. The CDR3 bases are TGCGCCAGCAGCTTGTGGCCAGAAAACTATGGCTACACCTTC.

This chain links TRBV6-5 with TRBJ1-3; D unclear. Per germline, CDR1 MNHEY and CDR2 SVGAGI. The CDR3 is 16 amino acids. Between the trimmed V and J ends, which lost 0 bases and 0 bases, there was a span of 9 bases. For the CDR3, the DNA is TGTGCCAGCAGTTACTCTATACAGCCCTCTGGAAACACCATATATTTT. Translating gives CASSYSIQPSGNTIYF.

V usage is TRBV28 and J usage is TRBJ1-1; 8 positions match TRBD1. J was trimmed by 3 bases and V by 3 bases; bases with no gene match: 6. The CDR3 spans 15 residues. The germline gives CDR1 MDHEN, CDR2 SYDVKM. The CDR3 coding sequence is TGTGCCAGCAGTTTCCAGGGGGCATGGGACACTGAAGCTTTCTTT. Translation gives CASSFQGAWDTEAFF.

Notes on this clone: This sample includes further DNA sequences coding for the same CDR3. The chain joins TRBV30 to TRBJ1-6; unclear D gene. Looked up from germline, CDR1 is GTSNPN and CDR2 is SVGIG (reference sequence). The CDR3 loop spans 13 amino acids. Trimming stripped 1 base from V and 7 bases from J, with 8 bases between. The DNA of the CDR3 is TGTGCCTGGAGTGCATCAGGCAATTCACCCCTCCACTTT. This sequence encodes CAWSASGNSPLHF.

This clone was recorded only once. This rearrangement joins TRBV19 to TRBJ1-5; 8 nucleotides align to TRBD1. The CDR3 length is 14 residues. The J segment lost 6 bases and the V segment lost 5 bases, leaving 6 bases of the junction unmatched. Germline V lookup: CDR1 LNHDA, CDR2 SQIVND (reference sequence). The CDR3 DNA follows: TGTGCCAGTAGTTTTGCAGGGGGCGGTCAGCCCCAGCATTTT. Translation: CASSFAGGGQPQHF.

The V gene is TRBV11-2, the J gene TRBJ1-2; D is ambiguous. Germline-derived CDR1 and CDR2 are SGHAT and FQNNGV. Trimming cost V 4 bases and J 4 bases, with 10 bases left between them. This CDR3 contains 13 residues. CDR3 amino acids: CASSSQLIYGYTF. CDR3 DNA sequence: TGTGCCAGCAGCTCCCAGTTAATCTATGGCTACACCTTC.

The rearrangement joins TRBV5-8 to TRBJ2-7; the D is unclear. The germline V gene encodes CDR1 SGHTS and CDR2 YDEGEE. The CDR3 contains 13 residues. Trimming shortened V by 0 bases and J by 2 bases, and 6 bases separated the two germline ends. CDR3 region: CASSLDGAYEQYF. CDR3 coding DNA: TGTGCCAGCAGCTTGGACGGAGCCTACGAGCAGTACTTC.

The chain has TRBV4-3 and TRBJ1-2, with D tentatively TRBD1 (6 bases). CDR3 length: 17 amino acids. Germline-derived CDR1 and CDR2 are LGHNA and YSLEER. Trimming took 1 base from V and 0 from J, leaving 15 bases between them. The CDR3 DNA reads TGCGCCAGCAGCCAAGCCCGGGACAACTCCCCTAACTATGGCTACACCTTC. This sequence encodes CASSQARDNSPNYGYTF.

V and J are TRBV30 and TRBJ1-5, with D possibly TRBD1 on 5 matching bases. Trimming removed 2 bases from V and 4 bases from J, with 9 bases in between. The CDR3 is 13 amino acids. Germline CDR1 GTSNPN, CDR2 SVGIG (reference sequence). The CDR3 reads CAWSPTGNQPQHF. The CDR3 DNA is TGTGCCTGGAGTCCCACAGGAAATCAGCCCCAGCATTTT. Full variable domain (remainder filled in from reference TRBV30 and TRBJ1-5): SQTIHQWPATLVQPVGSPLSLECTVEGTSNPNLYWYRQAAGRGLQLLFYSVGIGQISSEVPQNLSASRPQDRQFILSSKKLLLSDSGFYLCAWSPTGNQPQHFGDGTRLSIL.